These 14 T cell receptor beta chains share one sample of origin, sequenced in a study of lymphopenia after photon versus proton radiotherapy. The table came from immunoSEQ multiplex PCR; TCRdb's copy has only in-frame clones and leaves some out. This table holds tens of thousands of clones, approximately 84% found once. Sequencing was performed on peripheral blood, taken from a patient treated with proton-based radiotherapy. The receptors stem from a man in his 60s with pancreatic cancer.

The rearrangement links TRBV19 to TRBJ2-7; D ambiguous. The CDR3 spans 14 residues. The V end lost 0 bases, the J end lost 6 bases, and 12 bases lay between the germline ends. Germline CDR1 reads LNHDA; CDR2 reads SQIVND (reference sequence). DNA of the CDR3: TGTGCCAGTAGTATAGAGAGAACAGCCGCCGAGCAGTACTTC. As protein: CASSIERTAAEQYF.

The CDR3 region is CASSESPTTNEKLFF. For the CDR3, the DNA is TGTGCCAGCAGCGAATCCCCTACTACTAATGAAAAACTGTTTTTT. The chain is built from TRBV11-2 and TRBJ1-4; no clear D gene. V gave up 5 bases and J gave up 2 bases, with 12 bases separating them. This CDR3 comprises 15 residues. Germline lookup yields CDR1 SGHAT and CDR2 FQNNGV.

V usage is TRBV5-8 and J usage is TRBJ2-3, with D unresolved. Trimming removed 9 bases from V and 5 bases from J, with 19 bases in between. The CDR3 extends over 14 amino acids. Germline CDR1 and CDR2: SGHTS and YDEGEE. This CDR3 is CANPGSLGQDTQYF. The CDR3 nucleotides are TGTGCCAACCCAGGATCCCTGGGCCAAGATACGCAGTATTTT.

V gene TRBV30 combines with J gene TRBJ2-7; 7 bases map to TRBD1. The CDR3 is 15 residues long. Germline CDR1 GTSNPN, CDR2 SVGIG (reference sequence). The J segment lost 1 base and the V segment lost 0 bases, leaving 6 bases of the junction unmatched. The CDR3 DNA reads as TGTGCCTGGAGTGTAATTCCGGGACAGTCCTACGAGCAGTACTTC. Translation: CAWSVIPGQSYEQYF.

In DNA form, the CDR3 reads TGTGCCAGCAGGGATCTGGGACAGCCCGGGGGGGAAGCTTTCTTT. It encodes CASRDLGQPGGEAFF. The chain carries TRBV6-1 and TRBJ1-1; 7 positions match TRBD1. V was pared by 6 bases and J by 8 bases, with 15 bases of the junction left unmatched. The germline V gene has CDR1 MNHNS and CDR2 SASEGT. The CDR3 sequence is 15 residues long.

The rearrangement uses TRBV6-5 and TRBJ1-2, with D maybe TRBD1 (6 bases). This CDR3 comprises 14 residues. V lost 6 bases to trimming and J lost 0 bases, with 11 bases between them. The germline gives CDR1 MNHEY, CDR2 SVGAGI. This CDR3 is CASRGQTTNYGYTF. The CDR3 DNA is TGTGCCAGCAGAGGACAGACTACTAACTATGGCTACACCTTC.

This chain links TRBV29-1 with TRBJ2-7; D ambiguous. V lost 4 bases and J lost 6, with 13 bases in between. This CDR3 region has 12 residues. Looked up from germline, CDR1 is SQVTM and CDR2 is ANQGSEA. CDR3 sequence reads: CSVVVGSSEQYF. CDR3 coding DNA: TGCAGCGTTGTCGTCGGATCGTCCGAGCAGTACTTC.

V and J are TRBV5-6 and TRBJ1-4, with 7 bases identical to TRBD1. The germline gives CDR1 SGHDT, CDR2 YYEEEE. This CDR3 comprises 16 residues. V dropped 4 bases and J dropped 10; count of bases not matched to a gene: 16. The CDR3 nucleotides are TGTGCCAGCAGCCCAACCCGGGACAGCTCCTTTGGAAAACTGTTTTTT. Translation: CASSPTRDSSFGKLFF. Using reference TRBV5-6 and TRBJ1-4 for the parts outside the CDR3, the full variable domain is DAGVTQSPTHLIKTRGQQVTLRCSPKSGHDTVSWYQQALGQGPQFIFQYYEEEERQRGNFPDRFSGHQFPNYSSELNVNALLLGDSALYLCASSPTRDSSFGKLFFGSGTQLSVL.

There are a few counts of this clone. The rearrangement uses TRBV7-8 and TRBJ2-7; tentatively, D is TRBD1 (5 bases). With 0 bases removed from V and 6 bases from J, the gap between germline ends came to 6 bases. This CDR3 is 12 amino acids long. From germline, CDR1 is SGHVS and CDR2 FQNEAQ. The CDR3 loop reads CASSLAQGEQYF. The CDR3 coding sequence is TGTGCCAGCAGCTTAGCGCAGGGCGAGCAGTACTTC.

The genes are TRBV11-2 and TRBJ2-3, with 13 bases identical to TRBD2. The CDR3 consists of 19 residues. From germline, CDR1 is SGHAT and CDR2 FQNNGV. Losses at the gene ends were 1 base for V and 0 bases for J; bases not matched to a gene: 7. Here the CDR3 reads CASSLVRLAGGISTDTQYF. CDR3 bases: TGTGCCAGCAGCTTAGTACGACTAGCGGGAGGCATAAGCACAGATACGCAGTATTTT.

CDR3 sequence: CASSATGRSYGYTF. In DNA form, the CDR3 reads TGTGCCAGCAGTGCGACAGGGCGTTCCTATGGCTACACCTTC. This chain links TRBV6-5 with TRBJ1-2, with 7 bases matching TRBD1. Germline values: CDR1 MNHEY, CDR2 SVGAGI. This CDR3 is built from 14 residues. The trim removed 5 bases at V and 4 bases at J, leaving 7 bases unmatched.

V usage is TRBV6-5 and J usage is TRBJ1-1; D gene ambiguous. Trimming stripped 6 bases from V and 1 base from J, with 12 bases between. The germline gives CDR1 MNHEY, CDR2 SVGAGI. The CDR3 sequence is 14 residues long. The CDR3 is CASRYTARNTEAFF. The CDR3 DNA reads TGTGCCAGCAGGTATACTGCCCGGAACACTGAAGCTTTCTTT.

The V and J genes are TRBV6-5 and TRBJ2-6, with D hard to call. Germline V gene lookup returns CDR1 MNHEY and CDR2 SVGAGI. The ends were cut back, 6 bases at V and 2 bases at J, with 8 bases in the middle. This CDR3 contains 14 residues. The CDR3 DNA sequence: TGTGCCAGCAGACCCCAGGCTGGGGCCAACGTCCTGACTTTC. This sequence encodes CASRPQAGANVLTF.

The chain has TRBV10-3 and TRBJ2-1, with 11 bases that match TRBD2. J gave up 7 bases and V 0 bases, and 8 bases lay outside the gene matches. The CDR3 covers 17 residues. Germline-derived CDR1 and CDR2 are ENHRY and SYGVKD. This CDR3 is CAISESTLAGGGNEQFF. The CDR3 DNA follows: TGTGCCATCAGTGAGTCCACCTTAGCGGGAGGGGGGAATGAGCAGTTCTTC.